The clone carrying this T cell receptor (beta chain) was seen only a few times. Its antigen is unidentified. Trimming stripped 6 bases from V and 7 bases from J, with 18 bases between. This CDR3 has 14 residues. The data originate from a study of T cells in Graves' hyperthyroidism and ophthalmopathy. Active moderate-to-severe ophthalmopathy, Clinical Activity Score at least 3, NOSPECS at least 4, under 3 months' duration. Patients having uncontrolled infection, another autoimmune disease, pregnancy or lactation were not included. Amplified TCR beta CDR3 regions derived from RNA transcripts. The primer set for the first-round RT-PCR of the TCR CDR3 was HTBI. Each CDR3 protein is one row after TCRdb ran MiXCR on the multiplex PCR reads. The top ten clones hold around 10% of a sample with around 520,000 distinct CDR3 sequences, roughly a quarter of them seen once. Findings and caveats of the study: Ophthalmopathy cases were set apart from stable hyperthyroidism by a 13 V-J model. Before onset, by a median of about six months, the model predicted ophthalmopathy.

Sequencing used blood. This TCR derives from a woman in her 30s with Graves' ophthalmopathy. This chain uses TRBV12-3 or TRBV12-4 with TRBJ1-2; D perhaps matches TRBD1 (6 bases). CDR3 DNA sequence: TGTGCCAGCAGGGCTGACAGGTCCGGCGGTGGCTACACCTTC. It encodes CASRADRSGGGYTF.